The table lists the clone carrying this T cell receptor (beta chain) with a count of one. This sample was included in a study of blood T cell repertoires in COVID-19. Study-level background: The samples span acute and convalescent COVID-19 from the United States, Italy and Spain. T cells, B-cell-depleted T cells, or PBMCs provided the cDNA or gDNA that served as material.

The germline V and J ends were trimmed by 2 bases and 2 bases, with 11 bases remaining between them. Germline CDR1 reads MNHNS; CDR2 reads SASEGT. CDR3 length equals 15 residues. Original methodology: Nucleated cell counts were estimated from reference gene primer amplification. The table came from immunoSEQ multiplex PCR; TCRdb's copy has only in-frame clones and leaves some out. That table supplies the V and J calls and clone size; D and trimming were determined from the DNA. The sample carries about 76,000 clones, roughly 80% recorded once. This sequence was found in a woman aged 55-70 years with acute or convalescent COVID-19. The sequenced sample was peripheral blood. The rearrangement links TRBV6-1 to TRBJ2-3; no clear D gene. This CDR3 reads CASSEFAGDTDTQYF. The DNA for the CDR3 is TGTGCCAGCAGTGAATTTGCAGGTGACACAGATACGCAGTATTTT.